This T cell receptor beta chain was captured in a study of post-analysis software for immune sequencing data. On the study more broadly: Disease trajectories encompassed relapsing-remitting, secondary progressive and progressive-relapsing multiple sclerosis. Study-level findings and limits: F measure showed strong co-clustering of same-batch samples. In patients, TRBV5-6, TRBV5-1 and TRBV20-1 belonged to roughly five TRBV segments found more frequently than in controls.

Concerning this clonotype: What it recognizes is unknown. One end of the junction fails to match germline, which may point to a read error.

CDR3 length: 15 residues. The germline gives CDR1 SGHRS, CDR2 YFSETQ. The authors incorporated unique molecular identifiers into the TCR beta cDNA libraries. cDNA molecules numbering approximately 500,000 came from about 0.94 to 9.7 million T cells. TCRdb ran MiXCR on the PCR reads and lists one entry per CDR3 protein. This sample carries about 540,000 distinct CDR3 sequences, around 31% of them seen once, and the ten largest clones take approximately 6%. Sequenced material: blood. The clonotype comes from a girl aged 2-17 years with multiple sclerosis. The chain couples TRBV5-1 to TRBJ2-6; a possible D gene is TRBD1 (5 bases). The CDR3 DNA reads TGCGCCAGCAGCCCCGTGATCTCTGGGGCCAGCGTCCTGACTTTC. Translation gives CASSPVISGASVLTF.